This T cell receptor beta chain comes out of a study of human T cells and chemical hapten exposure. There are a few counts of this clonotype. As to time point: pre-sensitization, week 0. Treatment specified: therapeutic diphenylcyclopropenone sensitization with weekly scalp DPC. TCRdb re-called the RACE reads with MiXCR, one entry per CDR3 protein. The table includes a few hundred thousand distinct CDR3 sequences, about 9.4% detected once. The V gene end was trimmed by 4 bases and the J gene end by 0 bases; junction bases not matched to a gene: 3. Per germline, CDR1 SQVTM and CDR2 ANQGSEA. The CDR3 sequence is 14 residues long.

This sequence joins TRBV29-1 and TRBJ2-3; 8 bases map to TRBD2. This receptor was taken from a woman aged 40 to 55 with alopecia areata. Some clones in this sample may be carry-over from other donors' samples. Specimen: whole blood, collected in connection with sensitization to the hapten diphenylcyclopropenone (DPC). In DNA form, the CDR3 reads TGCAGCGTTGCAGTAGCGGGGAGCACAGATACGCAGTATTTT. It codes for CSVAVAGSTDTQYF.